The next 18 T cell receptor beta chains were all read from a single sample in a study of blood T cell repertoires in COVID-19. The repertoire was sequenced with immunoSEQ multiplex PCR; TCRdb's copy has only in-frame clones and lacks some. The table shows around 140,000 clones, with 80% to 90% occurring only once. Sequencing was done on a sample of peripheral blood. These receptor sequences come from a man aged 60-69 years with active or convalescent COVID-19.

The chain employs TRBV11-1 and TRBJ1-1, with D maybe TRBD1 (5 bases). From germline, CDR1 is SGHAT and CDR2 FQDESV (reference sequence). CDR3 length: 15 amino acids. Trimming removed 5 bases from V and 0 bases from J, with 13 bases in between. The CDR3 DNA reads as TGTGCCAGCAGCGTGAGACAGAACATGAACACTGAAGCTTTCTTT. Translating it yields CASSVRQNMNTEAFF.

Here the CDR3 DNA reads TGTGCCAGCAGTTACTCCGGAAGGGGCCCCTACAATGAGCAGTTCTTC. Residues: CASSYSGRGPYNEQFF. This chain connects TRBV6-5 to TRBJ2-1; weak D call: TRBD1 (5 bases). The CDR3 loop spans 16 amino acids. The V gene's germline CDR1 is MNHEY and CDR2 SVGAGI. Trimming shortened V by 0 bases and J by 2 bases, and 11 bases separated the two germline ends.

The chain employs TRBV27 and TRBJ1-4, with a tentative D call TRBD1 (5 bases). CDR1 and CDR2 from the germline V gene are MNHEY and SMNVEV (reference sequence). V was clipped by 4 bases and J by 8 bases, with 14 bases between them. This CDR3 has 14 residues. DNA of the CDR3: TGTGCCAGCAGTTGGGGGGTGCAGAGGGAAAAACTGTTTTTT. Its protein is CASSWGVQREKLFF.

The chain has TRBV5-1 and TRBJ2-3, with 7 nucleotides matching TRBD2. From germline, CDR1 is SGHRS and CDR2 YFSETQ. CDR3 size: 16 residues. Unmatched junction bases numbered 7, after V lost 0 bases and J lost 3 bases. The CDR3 DNA is TGCGCCAGCAGCTTGGCCTCGGGCGGGAGTACAGATACGCAGTATTTT. This gives the protein CASSLASGGSTDTQYF.

The chain links TRBV19 to TRBJ1-2, with no clear D. Germline V CDR1 and CDR2: LNHDA, SQIVND (reference sequence). CDR3 length equals 13 residues. Trimming removed 6 bases at V and 2 bases at J, with 10 bases between. The CDR3 nucleotides are TGTGCCAGTAGGGAAGACTTCAACTATGGCTACACCTTC. Protein: CASREDFNYGYTF.

This clone was seen once. This rearrangement joins TRBV7-9 to TRBJ1-3; a possible D gene is TRBD1 (5 bases). The germline V gene has CDR1 SEHNR and CDR2 FQNEAQ (reference sequence). The V and J ends lost 5 bases and 4 bases respectively, with 12 bases between them. This CDR3 comprises 14 residues. CDR3: CASSPPGLGNTIYF. In nucleotides, the CDR3 is TGTGCCAGCAGCCCTCCAGGGTTAGGAAACACCATATATTTT.

This clone has a single count. V usage is TRBV9 and J usage is TRBJ2-1, with 7 positions matching TRBD2. With 0 bases clipped from V and 5 bases from J, the junction kept 5 bases outside the gene matches. Per germline, CDR1 SGDLS and CDR2 YYNGEE. The length of the CDR3 is 15 residues. Here the CDR3 DNA reads TGTGCCAGCAGCGTAGGGCTAGCGGACCACAATGAGCAGTTCTTC. Its translation: CASSVGLADHNEQFF.

This rearrangement joins TRBV6-2 or TRBV6-3 to TRBJ2-1; no reliable D call. The CDR3 length is 15 residues. CDR1 is MNHEY and CDR2 is SVGEGT in the germline V gene. Trimming stripped 2 bases from V and 4 bases from J, with 12 bases between. In nucleotides, the CDR3 is TGTGCCAGCAGTTACACGGTCCCGATGTACAATGAGCAGTTCTTC. Translation: CASSYTVPMYNEQFF.

Only one count was recorded for this clone. The gene calls are TRBV9 and TRBJ2-7, with D perhaps TRBD1 (5 bases). This CDR3 is 15 amino acids long. The V end was cut by 0 bases, the J end by 5 bases, with 15 bases between. Per germline, CDR1 SGDLS and CDR2 YYNGEE. The CDR3 DNA reads TGTGCCAGCAGCGTAGGGCAGGGAACGGTCGACGAGCAGTACTTC. Translation: CASSVGQGTVDEQYF.

The V gene is TRBV11-2, the J gene TRBJ1-1, with 9 bases aligning to TRBD1. The CDR3 loop spans 16 amino acids. Per germline, CDR1 SGHAT and CDR2 FQNNGV. The J segment lost 0 bases and the V segment lost 2 bases, leaving 4 bases of the junction unmatched. The CDR3 is CASSLYRGPLNTEAFF. In nucleotides, the CDR3 is TGTGCCAGCAGCTTATACAGGGGGCCTTTGAACACTGAAGCTTTCTTT.

The chain carries TRBV7-3 and TRBJ2-5; no reliable D call. The CDR3 is 14 residues long. V was trimmed by 7 bases and J by 4 bases, leaving 16 bases between them. Germline lookup yields CDR1 SGHTA and CDR2 FQGTGA. The DNA for the CDR3 is TGTGCCAGCACCGACAATCCAGACGTAGAGACCCAGTACTTC. Its translation is CASTDNPDVETQYF.

V and J are TRBV27 and TRBJ2-7, with 8 bases identical to TRBD2. The V gene end was trimmed by 5 bases and the J gene end by 4 bases; junction bases not matched to a gene: 7. The germline gives CDR1 MNHEY, CDR2 SMNVEV (reference sequence). The CDR3 contains 14 residues. This chain's CDR3 is CASSPGLGRYEQYF. The CDR3 bases are TGTGCCAGCAGTCCGGGACTAGGGCGGTACGAGCAGTACTTC.

The V call is TRBV19, the J call TRBJ2-7; TRBD2 matches 11 bases. J lost 1 base, V lost 5 bases, and 4 bases had no gene match. The CDR3 is 15 residues long. The V gene's germline CDR1 is LNHDA and CDR2 SQIVND (reference sequence). The CDR3 coding sequence is TGTGCCAGTAGTCAACGGACTAGCGGGTCCTACGAGCAGTACTTC. Amino acid sequence: CASSQRTSGSYEQYF.

The chain joins TRBV28 to TRBJ1-4; no clear D. V dropped 6 bases and J dropped 5 bases, with 19 bases sitting between them. Germline loops: CDR1 MDHEN, CDR2 SYDVKM. The CDR3 extends over 16 amino acids. This chain's CDR3 is CASSPSRSPRNEKLFF. Here the CDR3 DNA reads TGTGCCAGCAGCCCTTCGAGGTCCCCGCGGAATGAAAAACTGTTTTTT.

The chain carries TRBV6-4 and TRBJ2-1; D is possibly TRBD2 (5 bases). The CDR3 totals 15 residues. Germline-derived CDR1 and CDR2 are MRHNA and SNTAGT. Trimming pared 2 bases from V and 5 bases from J, leaving 13 bases between. The CDR3: CASSDEGLGNNEQFF. The CDR3 DNA reads as TGTGCCAGCAGTGACGAGGGCTTGGGTAACAATGAGCAGTTCTTC.

The J gene is TRBJ2-1, the V gene TRBV14; D perhaps matches TRBD2 (5 bases). This CDR3 comprises 16 residues. Trimming shortened V by 0 bases and J by 10 bases, and 19 bases separated the two germline ends. CDR1 and CDR2 (germline): SGHDN, FVKESK. DNA of the CDR3: TGTGCCAGCAGCCAAGATCTACAGTTTGCCCGAGGGGAGCAGTTCTTC. Its translation: CASSQDLQFARGEQFF. The full variable domain, its missing parts supplied by reference TRBV14 and TRBJ2-1, is EAGVTQFPSHSVIEKGQTVTLRCDPISGHDNLYWYRRVMGKEIKFLLHFVKESKQDESGMPNNRFLAERTGGTYSTLKVQPAELEDSGVYFCASSQDLQFARGEQFFGPGTRLTVL.

The CDR3 nucleotides are TGTGCCAGCAGTTGGACAGTGCAGGGCGAGCAGTACTTC. Translating gives CASSWTVQGEQYF. The chain recombines TRBV6-5 with TRBJ2-7; TRBD1 is a possible D gene (6 bases). The germline V gene encodes CDR1 MNHEY and CDR2 SVGAGI. The CDR3 totals 13 residues. V was trimmed by 4 bases and J by 6 bases, leaving 13 bases between them.

The genes are TRBV4-2 and TRBJ2-3; 15 bases fit TRBD2. Germline V gene sequence: CDR1 LGHNA, CDR2 YNFKEQ. The ends lost 4 bases at V and 4 bases at J; junction bases unmatched: 0. This CDR3 comprises 15 residues. The CDR3 bases are TGTGCCAGCAGCCGGACTAGCGGGAGGGCAGATACGCAGTATTTT. Translated: CASSRTSGRADTQYF.